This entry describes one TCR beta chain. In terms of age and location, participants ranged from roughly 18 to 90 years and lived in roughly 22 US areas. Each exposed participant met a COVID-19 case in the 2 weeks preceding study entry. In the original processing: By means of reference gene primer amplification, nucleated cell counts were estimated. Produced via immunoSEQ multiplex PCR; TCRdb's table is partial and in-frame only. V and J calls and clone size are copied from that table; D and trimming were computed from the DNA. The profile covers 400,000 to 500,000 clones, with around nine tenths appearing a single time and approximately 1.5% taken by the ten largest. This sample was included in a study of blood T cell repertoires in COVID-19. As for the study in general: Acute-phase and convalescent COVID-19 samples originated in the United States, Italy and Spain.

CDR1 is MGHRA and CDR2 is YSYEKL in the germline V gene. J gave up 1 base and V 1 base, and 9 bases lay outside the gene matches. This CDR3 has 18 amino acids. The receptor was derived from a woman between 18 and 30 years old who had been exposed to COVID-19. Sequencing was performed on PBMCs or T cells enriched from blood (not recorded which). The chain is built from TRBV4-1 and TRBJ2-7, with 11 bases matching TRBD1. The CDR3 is CASSQGTGGFEVSYEQYF. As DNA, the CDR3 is TGCGCCAGCAGCCAAGGGACAGGGGGCTTTGAAGTATCCTACGAGCAGTACTTC.